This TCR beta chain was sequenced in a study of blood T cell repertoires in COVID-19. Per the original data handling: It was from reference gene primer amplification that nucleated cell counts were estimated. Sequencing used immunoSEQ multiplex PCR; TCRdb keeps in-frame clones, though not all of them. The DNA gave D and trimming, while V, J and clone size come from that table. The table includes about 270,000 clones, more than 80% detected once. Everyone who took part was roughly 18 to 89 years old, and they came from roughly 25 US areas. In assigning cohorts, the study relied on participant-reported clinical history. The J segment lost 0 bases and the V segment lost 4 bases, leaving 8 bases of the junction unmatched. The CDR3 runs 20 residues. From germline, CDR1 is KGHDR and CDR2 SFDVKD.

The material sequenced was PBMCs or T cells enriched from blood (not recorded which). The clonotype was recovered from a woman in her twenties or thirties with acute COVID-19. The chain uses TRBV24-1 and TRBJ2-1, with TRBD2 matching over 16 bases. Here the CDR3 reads CATSDSGLAGGGGSYNEQFF. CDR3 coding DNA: TGTGCCACCAGTGACTCGGGACTAGCGGGAGGGGGTGGCTCCTACAATGAGCAGTTCTTC.